These 25 T cell receptor beta chains originate from one sample sequenced in a study of human T cells and chemical hapten exposure. Time point reported: patch test 1, 2 weeks after DPC sensitization. Described treatment: therapeutic diphenylcyclopropenone sensitization with weekly scalp DPC. Total RNA extraction was carried out from unfractionated whole blood. MiXCR, applied by TCRdb to the RACE reads, yields one record per CDR3 protein. The sample has some 53,000 distinct CDR3 sequences, approximately 10% seen once. Sequences were derived from whole blood, sampled in connection with sensitization to the hapten diphenylcyclopropenone (DPC). These TCRs come from a woman aged 35 to 49 with alopecia areata. Some clones in this sample may be carry-over from other donors' samples.

This clonotype was picked up many times. The chain recombines TRBV4-3 with TRBJ2-3, with D perhaps TRBD2 (7 bases). The CDR3 runs to 17 residues. Germline CDR1 LGHNA, CDR2 YSLEER. Trimming cost V 0 bases and J 5 bases, with 18 bases left between them. CDR3 sequence (DNA): TGCGCCAGCAGCCAAGATCTAGGAGGGGGGGCAGGAGATACGCAGTATTTT. Residues: CASSQDLGGGAGDTQYF.

This clonotype was observed many times. The rearrangement links TRBV12-3 or TRBV12-4 to TRBJ2-3, with D tentatively TRBD2 (6 bases). The V and J ends lost 3 bases and 4 bases respectively, with 11 bases between them. The CDR3 is 14 amino acids. The CDR3 reads CASSFVSGADTQYF. The CDR3, as DNA: TGTGCCAGCAGTTTCGTTTCGGGAGCAGATACGCAGTATTTT.

This clonotype came up a few times. CDR3 nucleotides: TGCAGCGTCATGGGGTATAGTAGCGGGAGGGCCCGGCAAGAGACCCAGTACTTC. Translated: CSVMGYSSGRARQETQYF. The chain has TRBV29-1 and TRBJ2-5; 11 positions agree with TRBD2. Germline assignment: CDR1 SQVTM and CDR2 ANQGSEA. The V and J ends lost 6 bases and 2 bases, in that order; junction bases with no gene match: 17. There are 18 residues in the CDR3.

This clonotype occurred a few times. The V and J genes are TRBV27 and TRBJ1-2, with D uncertain. Trimming cost V 6 bases and J 2 bases, with 10 bases left between them. This CDR3 has 13 residues. Germline V gene sequence: CDR1 MNHEY, CDR2 SMNVEV (reference sequence). The CDR3 DNA is TGTGCCAGCAGCCGGGCTCGGAACTATGGCTACACCTTC. Its translation is CASSRARNYGYTF.

This clonotype was counted only a few times. V and J are TRBV28 and TRBJ2-4; D is undetermined. The germline V gene has CDR1 MDHEN and CDR2 SYDVKM. Trimming pared 5 bases from V and 0 bases from J, leaving 8 bases between. This CDR3 has 14 residues. The chain's CDR3 is CASSPAIAKNIQYF. CDR3 nucleotide sequence: TGTGCCAGCAGTCCCGCGATAGCCAAAAACATTCAGTACTTC.

The V call is TRBV29-1, the J call TRBJ2-3; the D gene could be TRBD1 or TRBD2 (6 bases each). From germline, CDR1 is SQVTM and CDR2 ANQGSEA. V lost 6 bases and J lost 5, with 21 bases in between. The CDR3 contains 15 residues. CDR3: CSVPPGDKDKDTQYF. CDR3 nucleotide sequence: TGCAGCGTCCCACCGGGGGACAAGGATAAAGATACGCAGTATTTT.

This clonotype was recorded a few times. The chain couples TRBV12-3 or TRBV12-4 to TRBJ1-1; D might be TRBD1 (5 bases). Trimming shortened V by 3 bases and J by 4 bases, and 9 bases separated the two germline ends. There are 13 residues in the CDR3. CDR3 protein: CASSLGGATEAFF. CDR3 nucleotide sequence: TGTGCCAGCAGTTTGGGCGGGGCCACTGAAGCTTTCTTT.

The V gene is TRBV28, the J gene TRBJ2-7; no clear D. Germline lookup yields CDR1 MDHEN and CDR2 SYDVKM. The length of the CDR3 is 13 residues. The ends were cut back, 4 bases at V and 3 bases at J, with 10 bases in the middle. In DNA form, the CDR3 reads TGTGCCAGCAGTTCACACATGATCTACGAGCAGTACTTC. Protein: CASSSHMIYEQYF.

The rearrangement links TRBV11-3 to TRBJ2-1; TRBD1 agrees at 12 bases. The J segment lost 10 bases and the V segment lost 5 bases, leaving 3 bases of the junction unmatched. Germline V gives CDR1 SGHNT, CDR2 YENEEA. The CDR3 covers 13 residues. The CDR3 protein is CASSPGTGGEQFF. CDR3 sequence (DNA): TGTGCCAGCAGCCCCGGGACAGGGGGCGAGCAGTTCTTC.

This clonotype was observed a handful of times. The rearrangement joins TRBV29-1 to TRBJ2-5; D possibly matches TRBD1 or TRBD2 (6 bases each). The CDR3 has 20 residues. V dropped 0 bases and J dropped 4 bases, with 30 bases sitting between them. Germline values: CDR1 SQVTM, CDR2 ANQGSEA. The CDR3 loop is CSVEDWSLVFGDGGRETQYF. CDR3 coding DNA: TGCAGCGTTGAAGATTGGTCATTGGTTTTTGGTGACGGGGGCAGAGAGACCCAGTACTTC. Supplemented by reference TRBV29-1 and TRBJ2-5, the full variable domain reads SAVISQKPSRDICQRGTSLTIQCQVDSQVTMMFWYRQQPGQSLTLIATANQGSEATYESGFVIDKFPISRPNLTFSTLTVSNMSPEDSSIYLCSVEDWSLVFGDGGRETQYFGPGTRLLVL.

J is TRBJ2-5 and V is TRBV7-2; D is possibly TRBD2 (6 bases). CDR3 length: 14 amino acids. The V gene's germline CDR1 is SGHTA and CDR2 FQGNSA. The V gene lost 5 bases and the J gene lost 4 bases, with 14 bases spanning the gap. CDR3 amino acids: CASSPVMGGETQYF. The CDR3 coding sequence is TGTGCCAGCAGCCCCGTGATGGGGGGAGAGACCCAGTACTTC.

This clonotype was seen ten or more times. The rearrangement joins TRBV27 to TRBJ1-6; D ambiguous. The germline gives CDR1 MNHEY, CDR2 SMNVEV (reference sequence). This CDR3 is 15 amino acids long. V was shortened by 4 bases and J by 10 bases, with 17 bases between the two germline ends. The CDR3 loop reads CASSSMVLTGSPLHF. CDR3 DNA sequence: TGTGCCAGCAGTTCTATGGTATTAACTGGGTCACCCCTCCACTTT.

V and J are TRBV7-8 and TRBJ2-1; 8 bases agree with TRBD2. CDR3 length: 12 residues. CDR1 SGHVS and CDR2 FQNEAQ come from the germline V gene. The V gene end was trimmed by 8 bases and the J gene end by 10 bases; junction bases not matched to a gene: 7. CDR3 region: CASVPLAGEQFF. CDR3 DNA sequence: TGTGCCAGCGTCCCCTTAGCGGGGGAGCAGTTCTTC.

This clonotype came up many times. The genes are TRBV18 and TRBJ2-7, with D uncertain. In germline, CDR1 is KGHSH, CDR2 LQKENI. This CDR3 spans 14 amino acids. V lost 3 bases and J lost 3, with 12 bases in between. The CDR3 region has the DNA TGTGCCAGCTCACCGCTAGGGAATAGCTACGAGCAGTACTTC. Protein: CASSPLGNSYEQYF.

The rearrangement uses TRBV20-1 and TRBJ2-3; D ambiguous. The CDR3 is 12 amino acids. Trimming cost V 0 bases and J 2 bases, with 3 bases left between them. Germline CDR1 and CDR2: DFQATT and SNEGSKA (reference sequence). CDR3 amino acids: CSAREDTDTQYF. CDR3 nucleotide sequence: TGCAGTGCTAGAGAGGACACAGATACGCAGTATTTT.

This clonotype was seen once. V gene TRBV3-1 combines with J gene TRBJ1-3, with D hard to call. Germline assignment: CDR1 LGHDT and CDR2 YNNKEL (reference sequence). Trimming cost V 0 bases and J 0 bases, with 9 bases left between them. There are 16 residues in the CDR3. The CDR3 DNA reads as TGTGCCAGCAGCCAAGATACCCCGCTCTCTGGAAACACCATATATTTT. Residues: CASSQDTPLSGNTIYF.

V is TRBV28 and J is TRBJ1-6, with D possibly TRBD1 on 5 matching bases. The CDR3 is 17 residues long. Trimming shortened V by 9 bases and J by 0 bases, and 18 bases separated the two germline ends. The germline V gene has CDR1 MDHEN and CDR2 SYDVKM. The CDR3 DNA follows: TGTGCCAGTACGACAGTAATGTCAACCTCCTATAATTCACCCCTCCACTTT. Translating it yields CASTTVMSTSYNSPLHF.

At least ten counts were recorded for this clonotype. One end of the junction varies from germline; a read error may be responsible. The gene calls are TRBV2 and TRBJ2-7; either TRBD1 or TRBD2 may fit D (5 bases each). The germline V gene encodes CDR1 SNHLY and CDR2 FYNNEI. The CDR3 has 14 amino acids. Written as DNA, the CDR3 is TGTGCCAGCAGTGACGGGACGGGGCCCCGGTTGAGGGGCTTC. Protein: CASSDGTGPRLRGF. The full variable domain, rest sourced from reference TRBV2 and TRBJ2-7, is EPEVTQTPSHQVTQMGQEVILRCVPISNHLYFYWYRQILGQKVEFLVSFYNNEISEKSEIFDDQFSVERPDGSNFTLKIRSTKLEDSAMYFCASSDGTGPRLRGFGPGTRLTVT.

This clonotype was observed a few times. The rearrangement uses TRBV29-1 and TRBJ2-5; D gene uncertain. Germline CDR1 and CDR2: SQVTM and ANQGSEA. The CDR3 runs to 11 residues. V was clipped by 8 bases and J by 1 base, with 8 bases between them. This chain's CDR3 is CSPIVQETQYF. The CDR3 coding sequence is TGCAGCCCCATAGTCCAAGAGACCCAGTACTTC. The variable domain in full, completed from reference TRBV29-1 and TRBJ2-5, reads SAVISQKPSRDICQRGTSLTIQCQVDSQVTMMFWYRQQPGQSLTLIATANQGSEATYESGFVIDKFPISRPNLTFSTLTVSNMSPEDSSIYLCSPIVQETQYFGPGTRLLVL.

Ten or more counts support this clonotype. The chain couples TRBV7-6 to TRBJ1-1; D gene ambiguous. The CDR3 runs to 15 residues. Trimming pared 5 bases from V and 0 bases from J, leaving 13 bases between. CDR1 and CDR2 from the germline V gene are SGHVS and FNYEAQ. The CDR3 protein is CASSPILTLNTEAFF. CDR3 DNA sequence: TGTGCCAGCAGCCCAATCCTTACATTGAACACTGAAGCTTTCTTT. Full variable domain (rest looked up from reference TRBV7-6 and TRBJ1-1): GAGVSQSPRYKVTKRGQDVALRCDPISGHVSLYWYRQALGQGPEFLTYFNYEAQQDKSGLPNDRFSAERPEGSISTLTIQRTEQRDSAMYRCASSPILTLNTEAFFGQGTRLTVV.

This clonotype was counted between two and nine times. This chain joins TRBV10-2 and TRBJ2-7, with D perhaps TRBD1 (6 bases). CDR1 is WSHSY and CDR2 is SAAADI in the germline V gene. V lost 6 bases and J lost 2, with 11 bases in between. This CDR3 comprises 13 residues. CDR3 protein: CASRRGQAYEQYF. The CDR3 nucleotides are TGCGCCAGCAGGAGGGGACAAGCCTACGAGCAGTACTTC.

Many counts were recorded for this clonotype. V and J are TRBV5-1 and TRBJ1-6, with D unclear. V lost 0 bases to trimming and J lost 5 bases, with 9 bases between them. CDR3 length: 15 residues. Germline V gene sequence: CDR1 SGHRS, CDR2 YFSETQ. The CDR3 nucleotides are TGCGCCAGCAGCTTGGAACCAGGACATAATTCACCCCTCCACTTT. As protein: CASSLEPGHNSPLHF. Filled out from reference TRBV5-1 and TRBJ1-6, the complete variable domain reads KAGVTQTPRYLIKTRGQQVTLSCSPISGHRSVSWYQQTPGQGLQFLFEYFSETQRNKGNFPGRFSGRQFSNSRSEMNVSTLELGDSALYLCASSLEPGHNSPLHFGNGTRLTVT.

This clonotype has at least ten counts. The rearrangement links TRBV28 to TRBJ1-1; D is ambiguous. Germline V lookup: CDR1 MDHEN, CDR2 SYDVKM. The CDR3 contains 11 residues. Between the trimmed V and J ends, which lost 6 bases and 7 bases, there was a span of 9 bases. The CDR3 region has the DNA TGTGCCAGCAGCTCAGTGGGTGAAGCTTTCTTT. It yields the protein CASSSVGEAFF.

This clonotype was counted at least ten times. V gene TRBV29-1 combines with J gene TRBJ2-5, with a possible D match to TRBD2 (6 bases). The length of the CDR3 is 13 residues. V lost 2 bases and J lost 5, with 12 bases in between. Germline CDR1 is SQVTM and CDR2 is ANQGSEA. The CDR3 bases are TGCAGCGTTGAACCCCTTCGGGGGGAGACCCAGTACTTC. It is translated as CSVEPLRGETQYF.

In this sample, this clonotype turned up a few times. The V call is TRBV6-5, the J call TRBJ1-5; 9 positions agree with TRBD1. The germline V gene encodes CDR1 MNHEY and CDR2 SVGAGI. The CDR3 loop spans 14 amino acids. V shed 5 bases and J 5 bases; nucleotides not matched to a gene: 4. CDR3 residues: CASSLRTGDQPQHF. The CDR3 nucleotides are TGTGCCAGCAGTCTCCGGACAGGGGATCAGCCCCAGCATTTT.